This TCR beta chain was identified in a study of vaccination effects on CD4 cells after COVID-19. Turning to the study itself: Sampling occurred 16 days and one week pre-vaccination in a couple of convalescent patients.

Clones were sequenced by immunoSEQ multiplex PCR, and TCRdb holds only the in-frame ones, with some missing. This sample has about 45,000 clones, with 65% to 70% found just once. After expansion with viral peptide pools in the ViraFEST assay, antigen-specific CD4+ T cells were sequenced. When 10 to 11 days of culture had elapsed, CD4+ T cells were isolated. By PCR, the person was confirmed to have had SARS-CoV-2 infection between March and December 2020. Each culture had half its medium swapped for IL-2 medium on days 3 and 7. Study-level findings and limits: The study found marked clonal contraction of infection- and vaccine-induced clones late after vaccination.

V was trimmed by 4 bases and J by 7 bases, leaving 14 bases between them. Germline V gene lookup returns CDR1 SGHKS and CDR2 YYEKEE (reference sequence). CDR3 size: 14 residues. Worth noting for this clone: Antigen: not known.

This chain joins TRBV5-5 and TRBJ2-2; D may correspond to TRBD1 or TRBD2 (5 bases each). The TCR comes from a human donor who had a prior SARS-CoV-2 infection. The material was CD4+ T cells from PBMCs cultured with a peptide pool, obtained before COVID-19 vaccination. DNA for the CDR3: TGTGCCAGCAGCCCCGGGACGGTCGGCGGGGAGCTGTTTTTT. It yields the protein CASSPGTVGGELFF.